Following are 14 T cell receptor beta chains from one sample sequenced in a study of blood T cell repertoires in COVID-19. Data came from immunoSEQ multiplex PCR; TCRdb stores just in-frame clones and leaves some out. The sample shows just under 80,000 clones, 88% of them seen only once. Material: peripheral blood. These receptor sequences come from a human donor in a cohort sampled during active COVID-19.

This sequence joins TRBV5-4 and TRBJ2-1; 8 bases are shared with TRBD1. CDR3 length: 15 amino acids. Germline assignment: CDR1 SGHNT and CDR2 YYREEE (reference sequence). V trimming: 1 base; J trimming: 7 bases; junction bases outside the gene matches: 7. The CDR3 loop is CASSLRQGAGNEQFF. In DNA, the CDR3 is TGTGCCAGCAGCTTGCGGCAGGGGGCGGGTAATGAGCAGTTCTTC. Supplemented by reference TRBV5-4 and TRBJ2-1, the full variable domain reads ETGVTQSPTHLIKTRGQQVTLRCSSQSGHNTVSWYQQALGQGPQFIFQYYREEENGRGNFPPRFSGLQFPNYSSELNVNALELDDSALYLCASSLRQGAGNEQFFGPGTRLTVL.

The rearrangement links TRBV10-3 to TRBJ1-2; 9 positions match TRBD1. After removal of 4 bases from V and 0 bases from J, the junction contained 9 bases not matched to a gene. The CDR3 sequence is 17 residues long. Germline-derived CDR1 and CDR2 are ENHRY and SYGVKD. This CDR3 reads CAISVAGTGSTNYGYTF. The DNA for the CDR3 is TGTGCCATCAGTGTAGCCGGGACAGGGTCTACTAACTATGGCTACACCTTC.

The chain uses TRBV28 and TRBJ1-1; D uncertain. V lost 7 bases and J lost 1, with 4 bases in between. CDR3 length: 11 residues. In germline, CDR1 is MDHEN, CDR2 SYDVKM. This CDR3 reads CASTGNTEAFF. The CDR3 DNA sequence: TGTGCCAGCACAGGGAACACTGAAGCTTTCTTT.

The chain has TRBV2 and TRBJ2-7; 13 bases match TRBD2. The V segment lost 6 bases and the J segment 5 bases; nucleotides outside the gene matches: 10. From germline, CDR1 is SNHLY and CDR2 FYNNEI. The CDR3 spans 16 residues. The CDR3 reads CASRGTVGLAGDEQYF. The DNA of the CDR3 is TGTGCCAGCAGAGGGACAGTCGGACTAGCGGGAGACGAGCAGTACTTC.

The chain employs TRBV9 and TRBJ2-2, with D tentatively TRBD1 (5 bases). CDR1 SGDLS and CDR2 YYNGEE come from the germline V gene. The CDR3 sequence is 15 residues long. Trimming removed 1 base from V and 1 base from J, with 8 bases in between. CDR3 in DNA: TGTGCCAGCAGCGTACTTGGACAGAACACCGGGGAGCTGTTTTTT. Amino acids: CASSVLGQNTGELFF.

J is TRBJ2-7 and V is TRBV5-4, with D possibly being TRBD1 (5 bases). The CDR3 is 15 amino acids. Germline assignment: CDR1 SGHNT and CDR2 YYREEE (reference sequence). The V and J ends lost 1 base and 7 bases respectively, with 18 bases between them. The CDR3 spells CASSLRWGSIREQYF. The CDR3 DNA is TGTGCCAGCAGCTTGAGGTGGGGCTCTATACGGGAGCAGTACTTC.

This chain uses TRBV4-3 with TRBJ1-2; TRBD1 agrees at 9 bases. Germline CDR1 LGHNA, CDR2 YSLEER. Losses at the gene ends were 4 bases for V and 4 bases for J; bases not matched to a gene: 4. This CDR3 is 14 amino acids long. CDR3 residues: CASSRGTGLYGYTF. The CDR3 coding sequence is TGCGCCAGCAGCCGGGGGACAGGGCTCTATGGCTACACCTTC.

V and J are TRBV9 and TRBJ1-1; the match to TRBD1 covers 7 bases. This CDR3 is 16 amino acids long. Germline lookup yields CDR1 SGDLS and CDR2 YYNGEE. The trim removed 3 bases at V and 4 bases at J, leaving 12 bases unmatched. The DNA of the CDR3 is TGTGCCAGCAGCGGCAGGAGAGGGGGCACGAGCACTGAAGCTTTCTTT. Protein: CASSGRRGGTSTEAFF.

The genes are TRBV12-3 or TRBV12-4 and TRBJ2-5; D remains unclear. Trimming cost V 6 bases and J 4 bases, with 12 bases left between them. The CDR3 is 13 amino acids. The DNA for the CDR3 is TGTGCCAGCAGAGGCACCCGCGGAGAGACCCAGTACTTC. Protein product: CASRGTRGETQYF.

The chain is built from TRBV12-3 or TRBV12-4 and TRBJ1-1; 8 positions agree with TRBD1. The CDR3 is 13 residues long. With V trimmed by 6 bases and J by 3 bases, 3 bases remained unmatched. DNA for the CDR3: TGTGCCAGCAGATCGGACAGGGACACTGAAGCTTTCTTT. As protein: CASRSDRDTEAFF.

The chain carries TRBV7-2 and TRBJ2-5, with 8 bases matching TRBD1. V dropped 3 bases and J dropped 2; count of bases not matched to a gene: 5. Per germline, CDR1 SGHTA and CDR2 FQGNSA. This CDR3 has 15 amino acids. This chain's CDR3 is CASSLTRGRQETQYF. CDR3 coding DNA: TGTGCCAGCAGCTTGACCAGGGGGCGACAAGAGACCCAGTACTTC.

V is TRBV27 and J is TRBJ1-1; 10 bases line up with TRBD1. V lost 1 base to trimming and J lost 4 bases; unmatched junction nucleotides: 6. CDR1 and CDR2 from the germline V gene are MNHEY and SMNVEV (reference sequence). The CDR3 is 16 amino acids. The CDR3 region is CASSLWRTGGVTEAFF. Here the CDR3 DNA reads TGTGCCAGCAGTTTATGGCGGACAGGGGGTGTCACTGAAGCTTTCTTT.

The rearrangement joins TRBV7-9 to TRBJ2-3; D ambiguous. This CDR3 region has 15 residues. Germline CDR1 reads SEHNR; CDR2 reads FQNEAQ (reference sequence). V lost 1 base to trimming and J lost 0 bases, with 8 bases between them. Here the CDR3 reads CASSLVQSSTDTQYF. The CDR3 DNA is TGTGCCAGCAGCTTAGTACAATCTAGCACAGATACGCAGTATTTT. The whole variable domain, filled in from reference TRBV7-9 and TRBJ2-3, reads DTGVSQNPRHKITKRGQNVTFRCDPISEHNRLYWYRQTLGQGPEFLTYFQNEAQLEKSRLLSDRFSAERPKGSFSTLEIQRTEQGDSAMYLCASSLVQSSTDTQYFGPGTRLTVL.

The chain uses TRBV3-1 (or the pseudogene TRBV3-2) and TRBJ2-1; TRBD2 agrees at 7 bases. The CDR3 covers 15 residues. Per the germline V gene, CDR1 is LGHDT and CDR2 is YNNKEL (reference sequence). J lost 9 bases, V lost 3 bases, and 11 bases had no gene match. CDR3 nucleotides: TGTGCCAGCAGCCAGCGGGAGACTACTACGGGTGAGCAGTTCTTC. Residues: CASSQRETTTGEQFF.